The TCR beta chain under discussion was sequenced for a study of T cells after yellow fever vaccination. Findings of the study overall: Just a small share of clonotypes turned up in the CD4 compartment as well as the CD8 compartment. At around 96% for CD4 and over 80% for CD8, most primary-vaccination clones showed up again after the booster.

Comments on this clonotype: Antigen unknown.

Losses at the gene ends were 2 bases for V and 3 bases for J; bases not matched to a gene: 13. The CDR3 runs 17 residues. CDR1 DFQATT and CDR2 SNEGSKA come from the germline V gene (reference sequence). The 5'RACE template-switching step produced TCR cDNA and added a universal primer site and UMIs. One entry per CDR3 protein, called by TCRdb with MiXCR from the 5' RACE reads. The sample carries 300,000 to 350,000 distinct CDR3 sequences, about 4% recorded once. The genes are TRBV20-1 and TRBJ2-1; 7 bases map to TRBD2. The clonotype was recovered from a man aged 18 to 30 who received the YFV17D yellow fever vaccine. Sequenced material: PBMCs, taken 5 days after the yellow fever booster vaccination. The CDR3 DNA reads as TGCAGTGCTAGATCCCTGCGGGAGTGGGGGGGCTACAATGAGCAGTTCTTC. Amino acid sequence: CSARSLREWGGYNEQFF.